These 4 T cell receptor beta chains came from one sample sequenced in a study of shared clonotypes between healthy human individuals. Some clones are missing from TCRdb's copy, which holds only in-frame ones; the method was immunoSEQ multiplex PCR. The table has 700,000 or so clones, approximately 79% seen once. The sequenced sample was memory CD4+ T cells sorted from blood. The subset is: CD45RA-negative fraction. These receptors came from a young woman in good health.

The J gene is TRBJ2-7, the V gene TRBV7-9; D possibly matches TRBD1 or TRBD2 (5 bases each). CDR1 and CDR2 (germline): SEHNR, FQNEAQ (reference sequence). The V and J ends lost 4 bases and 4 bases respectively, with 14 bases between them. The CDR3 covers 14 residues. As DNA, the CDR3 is TGTGCCAGCAGCTCCCGGGACGGGGTATACGAGCAGTACTTC. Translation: CASSSRDGVYEQYF.

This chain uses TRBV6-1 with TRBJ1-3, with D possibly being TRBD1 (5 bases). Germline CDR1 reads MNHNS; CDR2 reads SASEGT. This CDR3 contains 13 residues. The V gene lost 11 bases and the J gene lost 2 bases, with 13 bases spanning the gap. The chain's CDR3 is CAWGVPPGNTIYF. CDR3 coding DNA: TGTGCCTGGGGGGTCCCTCCTGGAAACACCATATATTTT.

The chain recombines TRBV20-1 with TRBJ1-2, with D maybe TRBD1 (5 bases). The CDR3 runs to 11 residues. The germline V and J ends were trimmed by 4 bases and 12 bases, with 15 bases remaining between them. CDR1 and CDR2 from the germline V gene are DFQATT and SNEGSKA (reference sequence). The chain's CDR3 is CSAKTHRLHTF. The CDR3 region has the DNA TGCAGTGCTAAAACGCACAGGCTCCACACCTTC.

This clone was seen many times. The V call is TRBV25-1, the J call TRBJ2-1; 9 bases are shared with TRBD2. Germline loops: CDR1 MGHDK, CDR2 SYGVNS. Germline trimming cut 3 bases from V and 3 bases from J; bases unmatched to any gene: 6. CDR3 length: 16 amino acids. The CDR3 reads CASSDNGLARYNEQFF. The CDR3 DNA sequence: TGTGCCAGCAGTGATAATGGACTAGCGCGCTACAATGAGCAGTTCTTC.